This TCR beta chain came from a study of memory CD4+ T cells and cytomegalovirus serostatus (dated by TCRdb to about 2019). At the level of the whole study: A total of 35 or so healthy Belgian adults, of whom 9 were CMV seropositive and some 25 were CMV seronegative, were included in the cohort. CD4+ memory TCRbeta repertoires of a Belgian cohort with known cytomegalovirus serostatus were sequenced in order to replicate a published TCR-based CMV serostatus classifier. Broader findings and caveats from the paper: Only CD4+CD45RO+ memory cells were sequenced, in contrast to the original study, in which naive and memory CD4+ and CD8+ populations were covered. The results were read as suggesting that the CMV-associated TCR signature is, for the most part, present in the CD4+ memory repertoire. Among the 150 to 200 previously reported CMV-associated TCRbeta sequences, roughly 68 showed up in the CD4+ memory repertoires, with each one found in between one and five individuals. For predicting CMV serostatus, the median bootstrapped AUC was about 0.95 using the original framework and 0.91 using a US-trained random forest. On the Belgian cohort, the classifier based on the original framework reached a median bootstrapped AUC of nearly 0.96, with a 95% CI of 0.76-1.00.

Genomic DNA was extracted from sorted cells with the Quick-DNA Microprep Kit. Amplification of TCRbeta DNA was done with the immunoSEQ hsTCRbeta kit, following the protocol from the manufacturer. TCRbeta libraries were sequenced on an Illumina MiSeq instrument. In the paper's pipeline: Removing out-of-frame sequences left some 2,200,000 distinct TCRbeta sequences, an average of around 67,000 per individual. Each individual was scored by the count of 164 previously reported CMV-associated TCRbeta sequences and the total productive distinct TCRbeta count. A beta-binomial model was reimplemented in Python, and scikit-learn random forests with default parameters were trained on US cohort data. Classifier performance on the Belgian cohort was summarized as median AUC with percentile confidence intervals calculated over 10,000 bootstrap iterations. TCRdb's version of the immuneACCESS table is confined to in-frame rearrangements and falls short of the full clone set. An unresolved V gene accounts for under half of the shortfall where checked; the remainder is of unknown origin. V, J and clone size were drawn from that table, and D and trimming were deduced from the DNA. In this sample the table shows about 44,000 clones, less than 85% of which occur a single time. 1.9% of the sample lies in the top ten.

A FACSAria II was used to sort memory CD4+ T cells, defined as single viable CD3+CD4+CD8-CD45RO+ cells. CMV serostatus was assessed using a Roche Elecsys assay, by which serum IgG against CMV pp150, pp28, p38 and p52 was detected. After thawing, total CD4+ T cells were enriched by positive selection with CD4 magnetic microbeads. The samples came from a different study that was designed specifically to examine the CD4+ T cell memory repertoire. Peripheral blood mononuclear cells were isolated and cryopreserved following standard operating procedures; serum was stored at -80 °C. The staining used CD3-PerCP (BW264/56), CD4-APC (RPA-T4), CD45RO-PE (UCHT1) and CD8-Pacific Orange (3B5) antibodies, and Sytox blue was used to exclude non-viable cells. Comment on this clone: It has no known antigen specificity. Base qualities were left out, and no much larger clone turns up one base away.

CDR3 length: 16 amino acids, cysteine to phenylalanine. Of the read, only the CDR3 DNA is kept; its 48 bases are in frame from base 1. In the germline V gene, CDR1 corresponds to SGHRS and CDR2 to YFSETQ. Clipping removes 1 base from V and 6 bases from J, with 8 as the unmatched junction base count. The chain links TRBV5-1 with TRBJ2-2, with TRBD2 identical over 8 junction bases. Sequencing input: memory CD4+ T cells from blood. This sequence was found in an adult in good health and CMV-seronegative. The CDR3 region reads CASSLYSGASAGELFF. The DNA is as follows: TGCGCCAGCAGCTTGTATAGCGGGGCAAGTGCCGGGGAGCTGTTTTTT.